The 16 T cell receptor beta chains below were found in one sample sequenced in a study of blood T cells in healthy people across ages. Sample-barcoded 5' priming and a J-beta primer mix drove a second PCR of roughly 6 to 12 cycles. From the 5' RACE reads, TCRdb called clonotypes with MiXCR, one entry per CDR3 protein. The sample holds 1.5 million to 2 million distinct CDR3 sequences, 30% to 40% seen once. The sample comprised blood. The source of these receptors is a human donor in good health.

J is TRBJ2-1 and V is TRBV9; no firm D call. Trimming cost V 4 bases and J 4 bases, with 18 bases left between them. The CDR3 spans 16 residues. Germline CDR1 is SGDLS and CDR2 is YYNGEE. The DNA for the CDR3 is TGTGCCAGCAGCCTGGTCTCGAGCTTGATGTACAATGAGCAGTTCTTC. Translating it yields CASSLVSSLMYNEQFF.

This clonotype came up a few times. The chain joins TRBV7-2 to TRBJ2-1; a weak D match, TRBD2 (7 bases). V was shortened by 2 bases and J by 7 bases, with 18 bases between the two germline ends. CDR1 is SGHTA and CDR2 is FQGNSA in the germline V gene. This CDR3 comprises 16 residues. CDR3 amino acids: CASSLRIGGRGNEQFF. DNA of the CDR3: TGTGCCAGCAGCTTAAGGATCGGGGGGCGCGGTAATGAGCAGTTCTTC.

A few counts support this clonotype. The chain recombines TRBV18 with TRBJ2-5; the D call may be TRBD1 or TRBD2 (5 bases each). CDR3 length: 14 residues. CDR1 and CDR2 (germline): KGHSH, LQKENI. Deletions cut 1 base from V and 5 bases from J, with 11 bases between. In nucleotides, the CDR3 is TGTGCCAGCTCACCACAACCGGGGCCGGAGACCCAGTACTTC. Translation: CASSPQPGPETQYF.

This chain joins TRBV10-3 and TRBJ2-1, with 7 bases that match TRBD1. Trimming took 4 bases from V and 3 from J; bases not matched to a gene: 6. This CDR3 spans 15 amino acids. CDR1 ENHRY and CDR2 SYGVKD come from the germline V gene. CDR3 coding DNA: TGTGCCATCAGTGCCCCAGGGGGTGGCTACAATGAGCAGTTCTTC. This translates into CAISAPGGGYNEQFF.

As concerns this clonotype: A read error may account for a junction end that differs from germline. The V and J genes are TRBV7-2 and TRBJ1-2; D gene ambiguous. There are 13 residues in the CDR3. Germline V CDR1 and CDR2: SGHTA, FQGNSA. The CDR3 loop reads CASSLDASYDYTF. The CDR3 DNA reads TGTGCCAGCAGCTTGGACGCAAGCTATGACTACACCTTC.

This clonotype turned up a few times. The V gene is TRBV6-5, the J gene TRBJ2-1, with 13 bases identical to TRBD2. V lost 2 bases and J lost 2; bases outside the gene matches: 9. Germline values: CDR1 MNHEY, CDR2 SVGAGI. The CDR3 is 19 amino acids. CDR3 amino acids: CASSYTGLAGFSAYNEQFF. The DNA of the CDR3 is TGTGCCAGCAGTTACACGGGACTAGCGGGGTTTTCGGCCTACAATGAGCAGTTCTTC.

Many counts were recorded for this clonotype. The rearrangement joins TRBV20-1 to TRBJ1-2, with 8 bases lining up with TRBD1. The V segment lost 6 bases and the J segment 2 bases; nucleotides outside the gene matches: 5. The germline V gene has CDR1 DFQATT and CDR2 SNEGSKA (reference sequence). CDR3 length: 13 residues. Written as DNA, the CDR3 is TGCAGTGCCCCGACAGGGGTCAACTATGGCTACACCTTC. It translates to CSAPTGVNYGYTF.

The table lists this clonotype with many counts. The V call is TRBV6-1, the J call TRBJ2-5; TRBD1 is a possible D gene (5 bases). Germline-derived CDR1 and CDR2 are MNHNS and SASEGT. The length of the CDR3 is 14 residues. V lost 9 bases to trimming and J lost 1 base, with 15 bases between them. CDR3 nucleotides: TGTGCCAGTCTGGTAGAGACAGTCCAAGAGACCCAGTACTTC. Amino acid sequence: CASLVETVQETQYF.

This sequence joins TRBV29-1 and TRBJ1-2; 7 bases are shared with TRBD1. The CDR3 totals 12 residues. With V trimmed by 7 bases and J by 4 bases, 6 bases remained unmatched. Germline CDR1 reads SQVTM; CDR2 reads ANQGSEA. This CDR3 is CSAGTVGYGYTF. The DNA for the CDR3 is TGCAGCGCCGGGACAGTGGGCTATGGCTACACCTTC.

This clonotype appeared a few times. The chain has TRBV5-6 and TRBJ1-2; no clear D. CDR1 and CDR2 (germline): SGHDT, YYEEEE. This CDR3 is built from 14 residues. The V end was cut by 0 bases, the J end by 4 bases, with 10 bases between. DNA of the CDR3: TGTGCCAGCAGCTTGGAGGGTTTTGGCTATGGCTACACCTTC. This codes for CASSLEGFGYGYTF.

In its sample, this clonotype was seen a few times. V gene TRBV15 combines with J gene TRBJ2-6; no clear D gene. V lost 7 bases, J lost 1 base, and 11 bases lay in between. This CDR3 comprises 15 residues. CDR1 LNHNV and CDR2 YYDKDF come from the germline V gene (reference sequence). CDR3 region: CATNEAGSGANVLTF. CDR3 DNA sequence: TGTGCCACCAATGAGGCTGGTTCTGGGGCCAACGTCCTGACTTTC.

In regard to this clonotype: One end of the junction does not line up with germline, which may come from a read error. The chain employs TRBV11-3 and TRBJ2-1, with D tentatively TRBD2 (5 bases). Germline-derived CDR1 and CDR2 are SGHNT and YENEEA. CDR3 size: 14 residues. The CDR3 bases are TGTGCCAGCAGCCGAGAACACGGGGTCAATGGGCAGTTCTTC. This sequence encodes CASSREHGVNGQFF.

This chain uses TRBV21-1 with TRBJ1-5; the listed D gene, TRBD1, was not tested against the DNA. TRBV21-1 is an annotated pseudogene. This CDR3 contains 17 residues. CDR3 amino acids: CASSNCVDRVSNQPQHF. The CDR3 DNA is TGTGCCAGCAGCAATTGTGTCGACAGGGTTAGCAATCAGCCCCAGCATTTT.

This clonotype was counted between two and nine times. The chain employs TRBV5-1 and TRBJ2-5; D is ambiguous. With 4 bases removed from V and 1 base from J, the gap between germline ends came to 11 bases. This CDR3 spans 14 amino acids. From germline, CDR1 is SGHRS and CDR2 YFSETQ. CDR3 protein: CASSVRARQETQYF. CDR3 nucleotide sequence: TGCGCCAGCAGCGTAAGGGCCCGCCAAGAGACCCAGTACTTC.

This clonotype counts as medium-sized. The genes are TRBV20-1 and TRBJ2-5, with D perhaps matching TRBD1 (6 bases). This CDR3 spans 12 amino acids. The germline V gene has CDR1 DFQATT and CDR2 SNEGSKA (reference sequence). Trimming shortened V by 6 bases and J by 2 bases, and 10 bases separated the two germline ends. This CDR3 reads CSASGQQETQYF. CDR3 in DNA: TGCAGTGCGTCGGGACAACAAGAGACCCAGTACTTC.

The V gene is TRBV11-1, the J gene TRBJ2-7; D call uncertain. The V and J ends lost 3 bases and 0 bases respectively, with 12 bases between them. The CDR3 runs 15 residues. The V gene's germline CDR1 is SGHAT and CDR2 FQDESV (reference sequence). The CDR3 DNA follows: TGTGCCAGCAGCTTTCGTGGGGATCCCTCCTACGAGCAGTACTTC. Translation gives CASSFRGDPSYEQYF.